This T cell receptor beta chain stems from a study of neoadjuvant nivolumab and ipilimumab in lung cancer. Notes on the study in general: Resected tumors had greater TCR richness and clonality than uninvolved lung. Higher pretherapy blood TCR richness went with higher resected-tumor richness. From pretherapy to surgery, tumor richness and clonality rose with dual therapy.

Profiling relied on immunoSEQ multiplex PCR, and the TCRdb table lists in-frame clones only, not all of them. Among 20,000 to 25,000 clones listed, roughly 85% were seen once. The germline V gene encodes CDR1 MGHDK and CDR2 SYGVNS. Trimming shortened V by 4 bases and J by 2 bases, and 8 bases separated the two germline ends. The CDR3 contains 13 residues. A remark on this clone: Antigen unknown.

V and J are TRBV25-1 and TRBJ1-2; possible D gene TRBD1, 6 bases. This receptor was obtained from an adult with non-small cell lung cancer. This material consisted of peripheral blood, taken before neoadjuvant nivolumab, alone or with ipilimumab. DNA for the CDR3: TGTGCCAGCAGTGGAACAGGGAACTATGGCTACACCTTC. This sequence encodes CASSGTGNYGYTF.